This T cell receptor (beta chain) was identified during a study of blood T cell repertoires in COVID-19. Looking at the study overall: Acute and convalescent COVID-19 samples came from the United States, Italy and Spain. T cells, B-cell-depleted T cells, or PBMCs supplied cDNA or gDNA.

In the original workflow: Reference gene primer amplification in the assay estimated nucleated cell counts. Here immunoSEQ multiplex PCR was the method, and the copy in TCRdb shows in-frame clones only, minus some. D and trimming come from the DNA, and the V and J calls and clone size come from that table. The sample lists some 70,000 clones; 84% were seen once. In Seattle, patients joined the study during active infection and were tracked longitudinally. The germline V gene has CDR1 SGHNT and CDR2 YYREEE (reference sequence). With V trimmed by 0 bases and J by 6 bases, 6 bases remained unmatched. CDR3 length equals 16 residues.

This TCR was recovered from a man aged 50 to 60 with COVID-19, enrolled during active disease. Sequencing was performed on peripheral blood. This chain joins TRBV5-4 and TRBJ2-2, with TRBD2 identical over 9 bases. CDR3 in amino acids: CASSLGGGASPGELFF. CDR3 sequence (DNA): TGTGCCAGCAGCTTGGGCGGGGGGGCCTCCCCCGGGGAGCTGTTTTTT.